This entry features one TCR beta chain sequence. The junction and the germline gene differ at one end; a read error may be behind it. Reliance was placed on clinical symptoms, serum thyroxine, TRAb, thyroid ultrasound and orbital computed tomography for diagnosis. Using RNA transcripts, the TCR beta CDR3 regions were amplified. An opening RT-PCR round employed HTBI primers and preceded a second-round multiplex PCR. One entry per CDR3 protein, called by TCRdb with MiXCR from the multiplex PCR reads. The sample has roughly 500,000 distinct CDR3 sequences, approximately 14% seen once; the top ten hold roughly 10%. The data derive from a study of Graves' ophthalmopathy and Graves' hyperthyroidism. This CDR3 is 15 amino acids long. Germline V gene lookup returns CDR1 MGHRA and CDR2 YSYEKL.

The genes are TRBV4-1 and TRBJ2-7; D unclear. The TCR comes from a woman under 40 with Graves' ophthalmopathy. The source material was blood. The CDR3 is CASSQEEVMPYDQYF. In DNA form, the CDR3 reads TGCGCCAGCAGCCAAGAAGAGGTAATGCCCTACGATCAGTACTTC.